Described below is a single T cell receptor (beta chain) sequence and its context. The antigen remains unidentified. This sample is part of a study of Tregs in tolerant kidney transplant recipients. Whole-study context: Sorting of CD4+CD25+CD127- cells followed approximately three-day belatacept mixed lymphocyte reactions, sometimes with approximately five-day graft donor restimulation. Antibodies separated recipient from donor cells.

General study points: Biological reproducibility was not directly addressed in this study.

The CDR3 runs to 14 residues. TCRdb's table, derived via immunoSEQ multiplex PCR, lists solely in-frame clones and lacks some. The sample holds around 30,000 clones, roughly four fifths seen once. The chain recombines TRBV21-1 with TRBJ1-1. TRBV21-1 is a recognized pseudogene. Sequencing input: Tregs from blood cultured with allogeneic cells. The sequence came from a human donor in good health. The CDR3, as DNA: TGTGCCAGCAGCAAATACGGGGCTCCAGATGAAGCTTTCTTT. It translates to CASSKYGAPDEAFF.